What follows describes a single TCR beta chain. Its antigen target is currently unknown. The input lacks base qualities; no much larger clone sits a single base away. These data belong to a study of blood T cell repertoires in COVID-19 (TCRdb year 2020). For the study in its entirety: The collaborator samples originated in the United States, Italy and Spain and spanned the acute and convalescent phases of COVID-19. The prospective study material was composed of cDNA or gDNA derived from T cells, B-cell-depleted T cells, or PBMCs. The dataset comprised deeply sampled blood TCRbeta repertoires from subjects exposed to, actively infected with, or recovered from COVID-19. A freely available public database, intended as a resource for researchers studying the immune response to SARS-CoV-2, is where the repertoires were released. Samples came from the ongoing ImmuneRACE study (first 160 participants) plus 1,254 subjects from 6 global collaborators. Sample metadata almost always included a de-identified subject ID, COVID-19 status, age in years and sex. Where available, HLA class I and class II types were obtained from metadata supplied by the sample provider rather than from assay-based typing.

TCRbeta CDR3 regions were amplified from genomic DNA using the immunoSEQ Assay, a bias-controlled multiplex PCR. The authors' analysis ran thus. The number of nucleated cells in each sample was estimated by amplification of reference gene primers within the assay. Sequence reads were collapsed and filtered to measure the absolute abundance of every unique TCRbeta CDR3 rearrangement. Productive Simpson clonality was computed per sample as the square root of Simpson's diversity index over productive rearrangements. This is the immuneACCESS table as TCRdb keeps it, with only in-frame sequences that have V and J called. A part of the clones is gone; compared with another copy, unresolved V genes explain less than half, and the rest is unexplained. V and J calls and clone size are as listed in that table; D and trimming were resolved from the DNA. This sample comprises around 8,300 clones, about 86% of them detected only once. The biggest ten clones account for around 8% of the sample.

The collaborating institutions used their own protocols to collect whole blood in K2EDTA tubes. For TCRbeta analysis, collaborator samples were shipped as frozen whole blood, as isolated PBMCs, or as DNA extracted from either sample type. Findings and caveats that apply to the study as a whole: How much clinical and demographic metadata was included differed by source and by participant, and the metadata was provided uncurated.

Trimming removed 3 bases from V and 4 bases from J, leaving 13 bases between the germline ends. According to the germline V gene, CDR1 reads SGDLS and CDR2 reads YYNGEE. Taken from cysteine to phenylalanine, the CDR3 has 14 residues. Only CDR3 DNA remains: 42 bases, in frame from the first base. Recombination linked TRBV9 to TRBJ2-5, with a weak D call of TRBD2 (5 bases match). The sequence derives from a human donor in a cohort sampled during active COVID-19. Sequenced input: peripheral blood. At the DNA level, the sequence is TGTGCCAGCAGCGGCGGCGGGTCGACAGAGACCCAGTACTTC. Its protein reads: CASSGGGSTETQYF. Beyond the CDR3, the reference TRBV9 and TRBJ2-5 genes provide the residues; the full variable domain reads: DSGVTQTPKHLITATGQRVTLRCSPRSGDLSVYWYQQSLDQGLQFLIQYYNGEERAKGNILERFSAQQFPDLHSELNLSSLELGDSALYFCASSGGGSTETQYFGPGTRLLVL.